Sequencing of this TCR beta chain was carried out in a study of cytomegalovirus exposure and HLA in healthy donors. Study context: Caucasian-associated ancestry cluster membership applied to about four fifths of around 400 genotyped donors. General study results and limits: Later analysis identified about 18,000 TCR beta sequences associated with HLA alleles, using a false discovery rate threshold of 0.05. By a later analysis, the bulk of CMV-associated TCR beta chains appeared HLA-restricted. As was reported, the HLA-A and HLA-B alleles of most subjects were accurately predicted from TCR beta sequences.

V lost 5 bases, J lost 0 bases, and 11 bases lay in between. This CDR3 region has 15 residues. The germline CDR1 and CDR2 sequences are LNHDA and SQIVND (reference sequence). Of note for this clone: Its antigen is as yet unknown.

In the PCR, 60 Vbeta and 13 Jbeta primers were used. The protocol was immunoSEQ multiplex PCR, while the TCRdb copy is restricted to in-frame clones and leaves out a portion. The sample contains roughly 150,000 clones, over 70% of which appear only once. The sample consisted of PBMCs. V usage is TRBV19 and J usage is TRBJ2-1, with D uncertain. The sequence came from a man aged 25 to 40 in good health and CMV-seropositive. In DNA, the CDR3 is TGTGCCAGTAGTCCCATCCCGAGCTCCTACAATGAGCAGTTCTTC. Protein sequence: CASSPIPSSYNEQFF.